This T cell receptor (beta chain) was recovered during a study of blood T cells in healthy people across ages. The germline gives CDR1 SGHTA, CDR2 FQGTGA. The CDR3 is 15 amino acids. Trimming pared 5 bases from V and 5 bases from J, leaving 18 bases between. The authors ran a second PCR of 7 to 11 cycles using a sample-barcoded 5' primer and a J-beta primer mix. TCRdb re-derived calls from the 5' RACE reads in MiXCR, one entry per CDR3 protein. The sample lists about 690,000 distinct CDR3 sequences, roughly 41% occurring once. The source of this sequence is an elderly man in good health. Input material: blood. This chain links TRBV7-3 with TRBJ1-2; perhaps TRBD1 as D (6 bases). The CDR3 coding sequence is TGTGCCAGCAGCCCGACGGGACAAATCTCGTATGGCTACACCTTC. As protein: CASSPTGQISYGYTF. Complete variable domain (other parts from reference TRBV7-3 and TRBJ1-2): GAGVSQTPSNKVTEKGKYVELRCDPISGHTALYWYRQSLGQGPEFLIYFQGTGAADDSGLPNDRFFAVRPEGSVSTLKIQRTERGDSAVYLCASSPTGQISYGYTFGSGTRLTVV.